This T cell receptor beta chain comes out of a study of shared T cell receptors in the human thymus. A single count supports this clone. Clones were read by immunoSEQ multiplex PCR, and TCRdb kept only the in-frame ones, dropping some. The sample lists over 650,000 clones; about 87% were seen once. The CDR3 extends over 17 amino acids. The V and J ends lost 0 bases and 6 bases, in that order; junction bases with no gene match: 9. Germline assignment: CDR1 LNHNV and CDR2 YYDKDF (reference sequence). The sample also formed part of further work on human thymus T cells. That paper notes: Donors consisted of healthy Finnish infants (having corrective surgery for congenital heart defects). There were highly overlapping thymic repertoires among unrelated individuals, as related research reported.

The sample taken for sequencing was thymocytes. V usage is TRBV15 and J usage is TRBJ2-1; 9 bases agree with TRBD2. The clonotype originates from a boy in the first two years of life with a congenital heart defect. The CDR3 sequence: CATSREIGGRASNEQFF. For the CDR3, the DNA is TGTGCCACCAGCAGAGAAATAGGCGGGAGGGCCAGCAATGAGCAGTTCTTC.